The sequence of this T cell receptor beta chain was determined in a study of shared clonotypes between healthy human individuals. Study outcomes and limitations: The generation probabilities recorded for non-shared clonotypes fell below those of clonotypes shared by all four donors. Shared across four donors were 4% to 5% of the naive CD4 clonotypes. An anticipated effect of sequencing depth on clonotype sharing among donors was recognized.

It was roughly 210 ng DNA, about 30,000 T cell genomes, that sorted-subset replicate PCRs used. The method was immunoSEQ multiplex PCR; TCRdb's version includes in-frame clones alone and lacks a portion of them. The sample lists about 110,000 clones, over 65% occurring once. CDR1 is SNHLY, CDR2 FYNNEI, per germline. The CDR3 sequence is 14 residues long. The V segment lost 7 bases and the J segment 2 bases; nucleotides outside the gene matches: 6. This clone was seen a handful of times. Antigen specificity is unknown. The clonotype originates from a woman under 40 in good health. Sequenced: memory CD8+ T cells sorted from blood. Subset noted: CD45RO+ cells pooled with CCR7-negative TemRA cells. The chain carries TRBV2 and TRBJ2-7; 9 nucleotides align to TRBD2. The CDR3 DNA reads as TGTGCCAGCAATCCTAGCGGGATACCCTACGAGCAGTACTTC. Its translation is CASNPSGIPYEQYF.